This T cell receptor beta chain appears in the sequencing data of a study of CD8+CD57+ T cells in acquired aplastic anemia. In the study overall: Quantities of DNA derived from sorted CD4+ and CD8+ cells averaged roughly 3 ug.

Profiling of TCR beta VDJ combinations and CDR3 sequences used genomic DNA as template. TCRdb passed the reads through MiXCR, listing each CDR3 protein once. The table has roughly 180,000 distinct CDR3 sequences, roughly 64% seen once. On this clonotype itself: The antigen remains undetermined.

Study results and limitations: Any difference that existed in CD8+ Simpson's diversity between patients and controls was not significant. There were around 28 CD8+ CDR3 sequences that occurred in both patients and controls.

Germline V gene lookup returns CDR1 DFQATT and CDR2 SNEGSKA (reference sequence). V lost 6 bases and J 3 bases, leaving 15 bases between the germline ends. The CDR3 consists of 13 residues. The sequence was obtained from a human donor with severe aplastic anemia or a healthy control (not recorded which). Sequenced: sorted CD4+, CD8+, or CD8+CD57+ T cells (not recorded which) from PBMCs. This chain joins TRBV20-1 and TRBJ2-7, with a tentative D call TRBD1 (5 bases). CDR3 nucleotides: TGCAGTGCCGCCAGGGCAGAGGACTACGAGCAGTACTTC. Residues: CSAARAEDYEQYF.